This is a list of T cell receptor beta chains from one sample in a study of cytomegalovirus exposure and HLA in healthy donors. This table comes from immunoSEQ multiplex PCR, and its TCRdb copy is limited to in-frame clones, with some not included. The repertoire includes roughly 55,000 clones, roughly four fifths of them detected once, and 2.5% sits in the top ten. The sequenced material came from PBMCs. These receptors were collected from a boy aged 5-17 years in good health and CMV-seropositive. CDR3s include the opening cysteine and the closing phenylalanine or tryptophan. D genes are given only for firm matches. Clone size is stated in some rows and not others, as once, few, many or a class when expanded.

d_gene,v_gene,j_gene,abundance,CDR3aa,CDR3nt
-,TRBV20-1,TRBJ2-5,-,CSARAQETQYF,TGCAGTGCTAGAGCTCAAGAGACCCAGTACTTC
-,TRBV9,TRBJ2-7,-,CASSVGGGDYEQYF,TGTGCCAGCAGCGTAGGCGGCGGGGACTACGAGCAGTACTTC
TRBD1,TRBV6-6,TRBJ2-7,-,CASSYFRQGAYEQYF,TGTGCCAGCAGTTACTTCAGACAGGGAGCCTACGAGCAGTACTTC
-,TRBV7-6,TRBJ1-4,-,CASSLNLRTRGTATNEKLFF,TGTGCCAGCAGCTTAAACCTCCGGACCCGGGGGACTGCAACTAATGAAAAACTGTTTTTT
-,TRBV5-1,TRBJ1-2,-,CASSPAGAVGYGYTF,TGCGCCAGCAGCCCGGCAGGGGCGGTAGGCTATGGCTACACCTTC
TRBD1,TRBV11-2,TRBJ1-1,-,CASSLQQGVNTEAFF,TGTGCCAGCAGCTTACAACAGGGGGTGAACACTGAAGCTTTCTTT
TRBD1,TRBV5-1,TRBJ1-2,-,CASSGIGQGAHNYGYTF,TGCGCCAGCAGCGGTATTGGGCAGGGGGCGCATAACTATGGCTACACCTTC
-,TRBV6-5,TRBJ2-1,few,CASSPGTSYGSEQFF,TGTGCCAGCAGCCCTGGGACTTCCTACGGGAGTGAGCAGTTCTTC
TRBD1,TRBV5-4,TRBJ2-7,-,CASSWDSSYEQYF,TGTGCCAGCAGCTGGGACAGCTCCTACGAGCAGTACTTC
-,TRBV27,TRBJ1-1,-,CASSFSGSYTEAFF,TGTGCCAGCAGTTTCTCCGGTAGTTACACTGAAGCTTTCTTT
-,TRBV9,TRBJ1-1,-,CASSVGVDTEAFF,TGTGCCAGCAGCGTAGGAGTGGACACTGAAGCTTTCTTT
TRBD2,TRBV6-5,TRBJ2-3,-,CASIPGTSPTDTQYF,TGTGCCAGCATACCCGGGACTAGCCCCACAGATACGCAGTATTTT
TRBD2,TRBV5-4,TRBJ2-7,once,CASSFPGGFQEQYF,TGTGCCAGCAGCTTTCCGGGGGGGTTTCAAGAGCAGTACTTC
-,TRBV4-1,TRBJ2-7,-,CASSQAGTYEQYF,TGCGCCAGCAGCCAAGCAGGCACCTACGAGCAGTACTTC
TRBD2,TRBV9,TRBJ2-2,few,CASSVGSGGDPGELFF,TGTGCCAGCAGCGTAGGGTCGGGGGGAGATCCCGGGGAGCTGTTTTTT
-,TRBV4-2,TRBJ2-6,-,CASSHVTGANVLTF,TGTGCCAGCAGCCATGTAACTGGGGCCAACGTCCTGACTTTC
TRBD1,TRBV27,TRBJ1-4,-,CASSLTRQGGRKKLFF,TGTGCCAGCAGTTTAACACGACAGGGAGGTCGTAAAAAACTGTTTTTT
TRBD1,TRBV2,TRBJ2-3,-,CASSETGVTDTQYF,TGTGCCAGCAGTGAAACAGGGGTCACAGATACGCAGTATTTT
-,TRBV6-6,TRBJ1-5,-,CASSYREYQPQHF,TGTGCCAGCAGTTACAGGGAGTACCAGCCCCAGCATTTT
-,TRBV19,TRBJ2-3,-,CASKAADTQYF,TGTGCCAGTAAAGCGGCAGATACGCAGTATTTT
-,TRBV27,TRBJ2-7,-,CASSFGRFSYEQYF,TGTGCCAGCAGTTTCGGCAGGTTCTCCTACGAGCAGTACTTC
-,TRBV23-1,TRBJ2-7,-,CASGPGTESYEQYF,TGCGCCAGCGGCCCGGGGACTGAGTCCTACGAGCAGTACTTC
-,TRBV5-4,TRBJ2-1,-,CASSPRETYLGIQFF,TGTGCCAGCAGCCCAAGGGAGACCTACCTCGGAATTCAGTTCTTC
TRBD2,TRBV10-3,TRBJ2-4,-,CAISRSGGADIQYF,TGTGCCATCAGCAGGTCGGGGGGGGCTGACATTCAGTACTTC
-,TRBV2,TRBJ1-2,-,CASMVRSGYTF,TGTGCCAGCATGGTGCGTAGCGGCTACACCTTC
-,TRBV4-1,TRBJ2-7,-,CASSQVGQGKKDEQYF,TGCGCCAGCAGCCAAGTTGGGCAGGGGAAGAAGGACGAGCAGTACTTC
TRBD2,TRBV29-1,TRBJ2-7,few,CSASGGGPYEQYF,TGCAGCGCTTCGGGGGGGGGCCCCTACGAGCAGTACTTC
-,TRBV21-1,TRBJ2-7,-,CASSVNRGRYEQYF,TGTGCCAGCAGCGTCAACAGGGGGCGTTACGAGCAGTACTTC
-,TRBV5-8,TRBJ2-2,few,CASSWRGRVDGELFF,TGTGCCAGCAGCTGGAGGGGCAGGGTGGACGGGGAGCTGTTTTTT